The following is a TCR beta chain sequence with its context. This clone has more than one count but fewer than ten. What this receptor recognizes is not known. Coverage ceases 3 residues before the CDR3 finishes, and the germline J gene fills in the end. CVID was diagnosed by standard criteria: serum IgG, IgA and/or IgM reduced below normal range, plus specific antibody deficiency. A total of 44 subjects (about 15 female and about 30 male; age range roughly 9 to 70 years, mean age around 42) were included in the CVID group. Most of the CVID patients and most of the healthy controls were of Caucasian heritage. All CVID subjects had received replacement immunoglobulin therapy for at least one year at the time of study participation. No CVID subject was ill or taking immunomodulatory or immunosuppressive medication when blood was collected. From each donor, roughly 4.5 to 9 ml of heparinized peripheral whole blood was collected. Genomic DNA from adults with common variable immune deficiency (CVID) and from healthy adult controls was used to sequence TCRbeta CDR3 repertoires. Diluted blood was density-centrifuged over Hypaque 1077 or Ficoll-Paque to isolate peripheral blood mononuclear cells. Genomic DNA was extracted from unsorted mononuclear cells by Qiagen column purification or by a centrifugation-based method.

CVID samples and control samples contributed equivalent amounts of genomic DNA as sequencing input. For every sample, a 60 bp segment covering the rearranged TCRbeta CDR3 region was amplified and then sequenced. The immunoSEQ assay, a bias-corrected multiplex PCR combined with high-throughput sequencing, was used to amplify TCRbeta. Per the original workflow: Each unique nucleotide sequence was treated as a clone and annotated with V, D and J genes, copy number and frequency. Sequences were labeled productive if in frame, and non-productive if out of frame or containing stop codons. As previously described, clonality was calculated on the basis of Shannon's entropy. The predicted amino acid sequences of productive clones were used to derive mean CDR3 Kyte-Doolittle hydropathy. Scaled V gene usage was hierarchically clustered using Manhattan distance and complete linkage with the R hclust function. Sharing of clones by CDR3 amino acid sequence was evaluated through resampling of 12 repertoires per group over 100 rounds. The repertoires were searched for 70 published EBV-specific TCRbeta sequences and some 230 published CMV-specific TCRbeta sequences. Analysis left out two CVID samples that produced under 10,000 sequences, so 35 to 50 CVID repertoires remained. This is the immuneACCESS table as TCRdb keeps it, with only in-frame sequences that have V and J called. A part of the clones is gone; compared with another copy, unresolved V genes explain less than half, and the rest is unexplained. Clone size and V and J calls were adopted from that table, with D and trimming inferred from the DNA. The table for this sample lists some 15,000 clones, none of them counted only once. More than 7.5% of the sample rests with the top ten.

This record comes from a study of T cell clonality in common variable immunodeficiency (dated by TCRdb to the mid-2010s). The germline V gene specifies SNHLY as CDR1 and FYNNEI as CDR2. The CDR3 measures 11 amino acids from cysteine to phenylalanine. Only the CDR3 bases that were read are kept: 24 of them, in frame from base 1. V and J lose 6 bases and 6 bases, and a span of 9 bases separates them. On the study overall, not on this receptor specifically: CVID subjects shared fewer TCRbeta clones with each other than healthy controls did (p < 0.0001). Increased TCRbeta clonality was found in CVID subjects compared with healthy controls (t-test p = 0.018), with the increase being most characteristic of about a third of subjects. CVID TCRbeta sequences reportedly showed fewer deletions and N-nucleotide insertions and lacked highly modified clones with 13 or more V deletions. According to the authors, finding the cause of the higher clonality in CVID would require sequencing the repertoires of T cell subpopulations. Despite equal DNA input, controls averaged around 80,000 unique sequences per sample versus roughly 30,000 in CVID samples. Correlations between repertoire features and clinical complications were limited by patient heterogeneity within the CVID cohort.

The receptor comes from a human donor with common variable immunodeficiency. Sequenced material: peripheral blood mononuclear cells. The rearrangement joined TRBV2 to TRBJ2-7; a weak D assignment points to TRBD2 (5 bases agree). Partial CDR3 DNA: TGTGCCAGCAGGTTGGCGGGCGAG. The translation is CASRLAGE. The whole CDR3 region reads CASRLAGEQYF.